These 19 T cell receptor beta chains were all obtained from the same sample, sequenced in a study of cytomegalovirus exposure and HLA in healthy donors. This PCR relied on a set of 60 Vbeta primers and 13 Jbeta primers. TCRdb keeps only in-frame clones here, not all; method: immunoSEQ multiplex PCR. The sample holds about 120,000 clones, 82% seen once. Sequencing input: PBMCs. These receptors were taken from a male donor in good health and CMV-seropositive.

This chain links TRBV28 with TRBJ1-6; 10 nucleotides match TRBD1. V trimming: 6 bases; J trimming: 7 bases; junction bases outside the gene matches: 6. CDR1 and CDR2 (germline): MDHEN, SYDVKM. The CDR3 runs to 15 residues. DNA of the CDR3: TGTGCCAGCAGCGACCCGGGACAGGGGAATTCACCCCTCCACTTT. It translates to CASSDPGQGNSPLHF.

The chain uses TRBV7-3 and TRBJ1-2, with D uncertain. The CDR3 extends over 13 amino acids. Between the trimmed V and J ends, which lost 5 bases and 6 bases, there was a span of 13 bases. Germline V gene sequence: CDR1 SGHTA, CDR2 FQGTGA. In DNA form, the CDR3 reads TGTGCCAGCAGCCCACACCGGGAGGATGGCTACACCTTC. Protein: CASSPHREDGYTF. Drawing the rest from reference TRBV7-3 and TRBJ1-2, the complete variable domain is GAGVSQTPSNKVTEKGKYVELRCDPISGHTALYWYRQSLGQGPEFLIYFQGTGAADDSGLPNDRFFAVRPEGSVSTLKIQRTERGDSAVYLCASSPHREDGYTFGSGTRLTVV.

This clone showed up just once. The chain recombines TRBV5-6 with TRBJ1-5; no clear D gene. CDR1 and CDR2 (germline): SGHDT, YYEEEE. V was shortened by 0 bases and J by 5 bases, with 9 bases between the two germline ends. The CDR3 length is 14 residues. The CDR3 nucleotides are TGTGCCAGCAGCTTGGGAGGGTACGATCAGCCCCAGCATTTT. Its translation: CASSLGGYDQPQHF.

This clone was detected only once. The CDR3 nucleotides are TGTGCCAGTGGTACTACAGGGAGCCCTGGGGAAAAACTGTTTTTT. Residues: CASGTTGSPGEKLFF. This sequence joins TRBV19 and TRBJ1-4, with D possibly matching TRBD1 (6 bases). The V end was cut by 8 bases, the J end by 8 bases, with 21 bases between. Germline CDR1 reads LNHDA; CDR2 reads SQIVND (reference sequence). The CDR3 consists of 15 residues.

To note about this clone: An end of the junction differs from the germline gene, which may be a read error. The chain recombines TRBV30 with TRBJ2-7; a weak D match, TRBD2 (6 bases). Germline V gene sequence: CDR1 GTSNPN, CDR2 SVGIG (reference sequence). CDR3 length: 11 residues. CDR3 protein: CAWSAAGSYLF. In nucleotides, the CDR3 is TGTGCCTGGAGTGCGGCGGGATCCTATTTGTTC. The variable domain in full, with the rest retrieved from reference TRBV30 and TRBJ2-7, is SQTIHQWPATLVQPVGSPLSLECTVEGTSNPNLYWYRQAAGRGLQLLFYSVGIGQISSEVPQNLSASRPQDRQFILSSKKLLLSDSGFYLCAWSAAGSYLFGPGTRLTVT.

J is TRBJ2-1 and V is TRBV14; D not resolved. Trimming left V 4 bases short and J 9 bases short, with 13 bases between. The CDR3 totals 13 residues. Germline CDR1 reads SGHDN; CDR2 reads FVKESK. CDR3 protein: CASSLFPGAEQFF. The CDR3 DNA reads TGTGCCAGCAGCCTCTTCCCGGGTGCTGAGCAGTTCTTC.

The chain couples TRBV5-4 to TRBJ1-1; the D is unclear. The CDR3 consists of 13 residues. Germline CDR1 is SGHNT and CDR2 is YYREEE (reference sequence). The V end was cut by 0 bases, the J end by 1 base, with 4 bases between. The CDR3 loop reads CASSLGRNTEAFF. CDR3 nucleotide sequence: TGTGCCAGCAGCTTGGGTAGGAACACTGAAGCTTTCTTT.

This clone has a single count. This chain joins TRBV5-6 and TRBJ1-2; D ambiguous. Between the trimmed V and J ends, which lost 0 bases and 3 bases, there was a span of 12 bases. Germline assignment: CDR1 SGHDT and CDR2 YYEEEE. This CDR3 region has 15 residues. CDR3 DNA: TGTGCCAGCAGCTTGGACGGTTTGGGAGACTATGGCTACACCTTC. Protein sequence: CASSLDGLGDYGYTF.

This clone was detected only once. The gene calls are TRBV29-1 and TRBJ2-7; TRBD1 agrees at 7 bases. The length of the CDR3 is 15 residues. CDR1 SQVTM and CDR2 ANQGSEA come from the germline V gene. Trimming removed 1 base from V and 4 bases from J; junction bases left unmatched: 10. In DNA, the CDR3 is TGCAGCGTTGAAGGCCCCGGGACAGCAAAGTACGAGCAGTACTTC. Translated, it gives CSVEGPGTAKYEQYF.

The gene calls are TRBV7-8 and TRBJ1-5; 7 bases map to TRBD1. Germline loops: CDR1 SGHVS, CDR2 FQNEAQ. V lost 4 bases and J lost 4; bases outside the gene matches: 4. The CDR3 sequence is 14 residues long. CDR3 amino acids: CASSSGTANQPQHF. Written as DNA, the CDR3 is TGTGCCAGCAGCTCGGGGACAGCAAATCAGCCCCAGCATTTT.

The sample holds one count of this clone. This chain joins TRBV23-1 and TRBJ2-3; 10 bases line up with TRBD1. TRBV23-1 is labeled an ORF, and its function is uncertain. There are 18 residues in the CDR3. With V trimmed by 0 bases and J by 3 bases, 9 bases remained unmatched. Here the CDR3 DNA reads TGCGCCAGCAGTCAATCGATGAGACAGGGGGCGGTGACAGATACGCAGTATTTT. Translated, it gives CASSQSMRQGAVTDTQYF.

The chain recombines TRBV7-2 with TRBJ2-2; tentatively, D is TRBD1 (7 bases). CDR1 and CDR2 from the germline V gene are SGHTA and FQGNSA. Trimming left V 5 bases short and J 7 bases short, with 17 bases between. The CDR3 has 15 amino acids. The CDR3 sequence is CASSLQGTQHGELFF. CDR3 nucleotides: TGTGCCAGCAGCCTACAGGGGACTCAACACGGGGAGCTGTTTTTT.

The rearrangement uses TRBV19 and TRBJ1-5; D unclear. V was pared by 4 bases and J by 6 bases, with 10 bases between. The CDR3 is made up of 13 amino acids. Germline CDR1 is LNHDA and CDR2 is SQIVND (reference sequence). CDR3 in amino acids: CASSNPGVQPQHF. CDR3 nucleotide sequence: TGTGCCAGTAGTAACCCCGGGGTTCAGCCCCAGCATTTT.

This clone has just a few counts. J is TRBJ1-1 and V is TRBV10-3, with 7 bases that match TRBD1. The germline V gene encodes CDR1 ENHRY and CDR2 SYGVKD. The V and J ends lost 4 bases and 8 bases, in that order; junction bases with no gene match: 4. This CDR3 comprises 12 residues. The CDR3 bases are TGTGCCATCAGTGTTCCGGGACAGGAAGCTTTCTTT. It codes for CAISVPGQEAFF.

This clone was found a few times. The J gene is TRBJ1-3, the V gene TRBV19; D ambiguous. Germline assignment: CDR1 LNHDA and CDR2 SQIVND (reference sequence). The V end was cut by 4 bases, the J end by 0 bases, with 16 bases between. The CDR3 sequence is 17 residues long. DNA of the CDR3: TGTGCCAGTAGTACCTTTTCGTTTCCCGTCTCTGGAAACACCATATATTTT. This translates into CASSTFSFPVSGNTIYF.

The chain is built from TRBV19 and TRBJ1-1; no firm D call. The germline gives CDR1 LNHDA, CDR2 SQIVND (reference sequence). The germline V and J ends were trimmed by 3 bases and 1 base, with 6 bases remaining between them. The CDR3 is 13 residues long. The CDR3 reads CASSMGQNTEAFF. For the CDR3, the DNA is TGTGCCAGTAGTATGGGCCAGAACACTGAAGCTTTCTTT.

This clone appeared a single time. The V and J genes are TRBV4-3 and TRBJ2-2, with D possibly being TRBD1 (6 bases). From germline, CDR1 is LGHNA and CDR2 YSLEER. The germline V and J ends were trimmed by 4 bases and 8 bases, with 14 bases remaining between them. CDR3 length: 14 residues. The CDR3 spells CASSLLQGAGELFF. Written as DNA, the CDR3 is TGCGCCAGCAGCCTACTACAGGGTGCGGGGGAGCTGTTTTTT.

At least ten counts were recorded for this clone. DNA of the CDR3: TGTGCCAGCAGCTTACTAGACAGGGGGATTGGCTACACCTTC. This sequence encodes CASSLLDRGIGYTF. The chain couples TRBV7-2 to TRBJ1-2, with 9 bases aligning to TRBD1. The CDR3 is made up of 14 amino acids. In germline, CDR1 is SGHTA, CDR2 FQGNSA. The V segment lost 2 bases and the J segment 7 bases; nucleotides outside the gene matches: 5.

The chain has TRBV28 and TRBJ2-5; TRBD2 matches 8 bases. Germline V lookup: CDR1 MDHEN, CDR2 SYDVKM. J lost 0 bases, V lost 6 bases, and 6 bases had no gene match. The length of the CDR3 is 15 residues. The CDR3 nucleotides read TGTGCCAGCAGCCTAGCGGGCCTGTACCAAGAGACCCAGTACTTC. Its protein product is CASSLAGLYQETQYF.